This passage covers 28 T cell receptor beta chains from one sample sequenced in a study of healthy donors' naive CD4 and CD8 T cells. Each TCR library used around 500 ng of total RNA and a linear amplification protocol. Each CDR3 protein gets one entry after TCRdb re-called the reads with MiXCR. The sample holds some 190,000 distinct CDR3 sequences; about 76% are singletons and the top ten take roughly 2.3%. Sequences were obtained from naive CD4+ and CD8+ T cells sorted from blood, pooled from several donors. These receptors all come from a pool of human donors in good health; the sample pools cells from several healthy donors.

The chain combines TRBV27 with TRBJ1-1, with unresolved D. Trimming left V 10 bases short and J 1 base short, with 7 bases between. Germline CDR1 and CDR2: MNHEY and SMNVEV (reference sequence). The CDR3 contains 11 residues. CDR3 coding DNA: TGTGCCACCAAAAAGAACACTGAAGCTTTCTTT. Translating gives CATKKNTEAFF.

The CDR3, as DNA: TGTGCCAGTAGTAATACAGGGGACACTGAAGCTTTCTTT. It specifies CASSNTGDTEAFF. V gene TRBV19 combines with J gene TRBJ1-1; 7 bases map to TRBD1. After removal of 4 bases from V and 3 bases from J, the junction contained 2 bases not matched to a gene. The germline V gene has CDR1 LNHDA and CDR2 SQIVND (reference sequence). This CDR3 has 13 amino acids.

The chain has TRBV28 and TRBJ2-7; 10 nucleotides agree with TRBD1. Germline V gene data show CDR1 as MDHEN and CDR2 as SYDVKM. The CDR3 has 13 amino acids. J gave up 5 bases and V 6 bases, and 4 bases lay outside the gene matches. The DNA of the CDR3 is TGTGCCAGCAGACCCGGGACAGGGGACGAGCAGTACTTC. This gives the protein CASRPGTGDEQYF.

The gene calls are TRBV6-2 or TRBV6-3 and TRBJ2-3; 9 bases match TRBD2. Unmatched junction bases numbered 9, after V lost 6 bases and J lost 5 bases. The germline V gene encodes CDR1 MNHEY and CDR2 SVGEGT. The CDR3 totals 15 residues. CDR3 coding DNA: TGTGCCAGCAGAGTTATAGCGGGAGAGGGAGATACGCAGTATTTT. This translates into CASRVIAGEGDTQYF.

This sequence joins TRBV2 and TRBJ1-1, with D unresolved. V was pared by 3 bases and J by 6 bases, with 14 bases between. Germline loops: CDR1 SNHLY, CDR2 FYNNEI. This CDR3 has 14 residues. Here the CDR3 reads CASSEVAAPPEAFF. CDR3 DNA: TGTGCCAGCAGTGAGGTGGCGGCACCACCTGAAGCTTTCTTT.

The V and J genes are TRBV29-1 and TRBJ2-7; D is possibly TRBD2 (6 bases). Germline V lookup: CDR1 SQVTM, CDR2 ANQGSEA. Between the trimmed V and J ends, which lost 0 bases and 2 bases, there was a span of 14 bases. The CDR3 extends over 15 amino acids. CDR3 sequence (DNA): TGCAGCGTTGAAGATAACGGGAGTGGGACCTACGAGCAGTACTTC. Amino acid sequence: CSVEDNGSGTYEQYF.

This sequence joins TRBV10-3 and TRBJ1-2; a possible D gene is TRBD1 (6 bases). Trimming removed 8 bases from V and 7 bases from J, with 8 bases in between. The germline V gene has CDR1 ENHRY and CDR2 SYGVKD. The CDR3 runs 10 residues. The DNA for the CDR3 is TGTGCCATCGGGGACATTGGCTACACCTTC. Its protein product is CAIGDIGYTF.

The V and J genes are TRBV29-1 and TRBJ2-7, with 7 bases lining up with TRBD1. Germline assignment: CDR1 SQVTM and CDR2 ANQGSEA. J gave up 1 base and V 2 bases, and 8 bases lay outside the gene matches. This CDR3 spans 15 amino acids. The CDR3 here is CSVEIRDSLSYEQYF. The CDR3 nucleotides are TGCAGCGTTGAAATCCGGGACAGCCTTTCCTACGAGCAGTACTTC.

The rearrangement links TRBV4-2 to TRBJ2-1, with 7 positions matching TRBD2. In germline, CDR1 is LGHNA, CDR2 YNFKEQ. The V segment lost 1 base and the J segment 7 bases; nucleotides outside the gene matches: 7. The CDR3 has 15 residues. CDR3 amino acids: CASSQGLAAGNEQFF. CDR3 nucleotides: TGTGCCAGCAGCCAAGGTCTAGCGGCTGGGAATGAGCAGTTCTTC.

The V call is TRBV29-1, the J call TRBJ2-1, with 7 bases aligning to TRBD1. Trimming took 6 bases from V and 3 from J; bases not matched to a gene: 2. The germline V gene has CDR1 SQVTM and CDR2 ANQGSEA. This CDR3 has 12 residues. CDR3 sequence: CSVRTGYNEQFF. CDR3 bases: TGCAGCGTCCGGACAGGCTACAATGAGCAGTTCTTC.

V gene TRBV29-1 combines with J gene TRBJ2-2, with a tentative D call TRBD2 (5 bases). Trimming left V 1 base short and J 5 bases short, with 5 bases between. Germline V gene data show CDR1 as SQVTM and CDR2 as ANQGSEA. CDR3 length: 12 amino acids. The CDR3 protein is CSVEAGTGELFF. In DNA, the CDR3 is TGCAGCGTTGAAGCGGGAACCGGGGAGCTGTTTTTT.

This chain connects TRBV6-2 or TRBV6-3 to TRBJ1-5; TRBD1 matches at 10 bases. The CDR3 has 13 amino acids. J gave up 5 bases and V 9 bases, and 4 bases lay outside the gene matches. Looked up from germline, CDR1 is MNHEY and CDR2 is SVGEGT. The CDR3 DNA sequence: TGTGCCAGTTGGGACAGGGGATATCAGCCCCAGCATTTT. Translated, it gives CASWDRGYQPQHF.

The rearrangement uses TRBV29-1 and TRBJ1-1, with unresolved D. V lost 5 bases, J lost 6 bases, and 16 bases lay in between. This CDR3 region has 13 residues. Germline CDR1 and CDR2: SQVTM and ANQGSEA. The CDR3 DNA sequence: TGCAGCGTTAGATTGGCCACCGTGCCTGAAGCTTTCTTT. This sequence encodes CSVRLATVPEAFF.

CDR3 bases: TGTGCCAGCAGTCTGGACGGAGCTAATGAAAAACTGTTTTTT. Translating it yields CASSLDGANEKLFF. This chain connects TRBV6-5 to TRBJ1-4; D unresolved. The V and J ends lost 5 bases and 3 bases respectively, with 10 bases between them. Germline V gene data show CDR1 as MNHEY and CDR2 as SVGAGI. CDR3 length equals 14 residues.

The chain uses TRBV19 and TRBJ2-3, with a tentative D call TRBD1 (5 bases). V lost 8 bases and J 5 bases, leaving 11 bases between the germline ends. The germline CDR1 and CDR2 sequences are LNHDA and SQIVND (reference sequence). The CDR3 has 12 residues. The DNA for the CDR3 is TGTGCCAGTGGCAGGGCGCAAGATACGCAGTATTTT. The encoded protein is CASGRAQDTQYF.

This chain links TRBV19 with TRBJ2-5, with D perhaps TRBD1 or TRBD2 (6 bases each). Trimming took 3 bases from V and 2 from J, leaving 19 bases between them. Per germline, CDR1 LNHDA and CDR2 SQIVND (reference sequence). The CDR3 is made up of 17 amino acids. Written as DNA, the CDR3 is TGTGCCAGTAGTATGCCCCAGGGGCGGGGAGTACAAGAGACCCAGTACTTC. This sequence encodes CASSMPQGRGVQETQYF. The full variable domain, its missing parts supplied by reference TRBV19 and TRBJ2-5, is DGGITQSPKYLFRKEGQNVTLSCEQNLNHDAMYWYRQDPGQGLRLIYYSQIVNDFQKGDIAEGYSVSREKKESFPLTVTSAQKNPTAFYLCASSMPQGRGVQETQYFGPGTRLLVL.

The rearrangement joins TRBV5-1 to TRBJ1-5; D not resolved. V was cut by 0 bases and J by 3 bases, with 10 bases left in between. The CDR3 has 15 amino acids. Germline V gene data show CDR1 as SGHRS and CDR2 as YFSETQ. CDR3 region: CASSLAADPNQPQHF. The CDR3 DNA reads as TGCGCCAGCAGCTTGGCCGCCGATCCCAATCAGCCCCAGCATTTT.

The chain employs TRBV19 and TRBJ1-1; no clear D. Germline V gene sequence: CDR1 LNHDA, CDR2 SQIVND (reference sequence). V was cut by 7 bases and J by 0 bases, with 12 bases left in between. There are 14 residues in the CDR3. The CDR3 is CASKYDALNTEAFF. As DNA, the CDR3 is TGTGCCAGTAAATACGACGCCTTGAACACTGAAGCTTTCTTT.

In this sample, this clonotype turned up a few times. The chain uses TRBV27 and TRBJ2-1, with D unclear. The CDR3 extends over 11 amino acids. CDR1 is MNHEY and CDR2 is SMNVEV in the germline V gene (reference sequence). The V and J ends lost 3 bases and 9 bases respectively, with 6 bases between them. The CDR3: CASSFGGEQFF. CDR3 DNA sequence: TGTGCCAGCAGTTTTGGCGGTGAGCAGTTCTTC.

This clonotype was observed a single time. The chain uses TRBV28 and TRBJ1-6, with 7 bases identical to TRBD1. This CDR3 spans 17 amino acids. CDR1 MDHEN and CDR2 SYDVKM come from the germline V gene. Trimming cost V 3 bases and J 7 bases; bases outside gene matches: 12. CDR3 in amino acids: CASSFEMRGTVNSPLHF. The CDR3 region has the DNA TGTGCCAGCAGTTTTGAGATGAGGGGGACAGTAAATTCACCCCTCCACTTT.

The chain couples TRBV6-5 to TRBJ1-2, with TRBD1 matching over 8 bases. The CDR3 length is 15 residues. V lost 5 bases, J lost 3 bases, and 8 bases stayed unmatched. Germline V gene lookup returns CDR1 MNHEY and CDR2 SVGAGI. The CDR3 nucleotides are TGTGCCAGCAGTACTGGACAGGGCGGGCACTATGGCTACACCTTC. Translation: CASSTGQGGHYGYTF.

The chain is built from TRBV29-1 and TRBJ2-5; a possible D gene is TRBD2 (5 bases). Trimming cost V 4 bases and J 5 bases, with 8 bases left between them. The CDR3 extends over 11 amino acids. Germline V gene data show CDR1 as SQVTM and CDR2 as ANQGSEA. Here the CDR3 reads CSVALAETQYF. The CDR3 region has the DNA TGCAGCGTTGCGCTAGCCGAGACCCAGTACTTC.

This clonotype was detected once. This sequence joins TRBV6-5 and TRBJ2-7; 7 positions match TRBD2. Losses at the gene ends were 6 bases for V and 2 bases for J; bases not matched to a gene: 10. The germline V gene has CDR1 MNHEY and CDR2 SVGAGI. This CDR3 comprises 15 residues. In nucleotides, the CDR3 is TGTGCCAGCAGACCCGTTAAAGCGGGACCCTACGAGCAGTACTTC. This translates into CASRPVKAGPYEQYF.

The gene calls are TRBV5-1 and TRBJ2-2; TRBD1 aligns across 9 bases. Trimming removed 6 bases from V and 3 bases from J; junction bases left unmatched: 3. Germline V gives CDR1 SGHRS, CDR2 YFSETQ. This CDR3 comprises 14 residues. The CDR3 sequence: CASKRTGDTGELFF. CDR3 DNA: TGCGCCAGCAAGAGGACAGGGGACACCGGGGAGCTGTTTTTT.

The chain recombines TRBV12-3 or TRBV12-4 with TRBJ2-4; D may be TRBD1 or TRBD2 (5 bases each). This CDR3 is 18 amino acids long. V shed 1 base and J shed 1 base, with 17 bases lying between them. Written as DNA, the CDR3 is TGTGCCAGCAGTTTAGGGGGGACCGCCGGTATCGCCAAAAACATTCAGTACTTC. Translating it yields CASSLGGTAGIAKNIQYF.

The gene calls are TRBV14 and TRBJ1-5; 9 nucleotides agree with TRBD1. The CDR3 extends over 13 amino acids. Germline values: CDR1 SGHDN, CDR2 FVKESK. V gave up 5 bases and J gave up 9 bases; unmatched junction bases: 5. The CDR3 coding sequence is TGTGCCAGCAGCTCGGGACAGGGACTGCCCCAGCATTTT. Residues: CASSSGQGLPQHF.

This clonotype showed up just a few times. The chain couples TRBV29-1 to TRBJ2-7, with TRBD2 identical over 13 bases. V trimming: 1 base; J trimming: 4 bases; junction bases outside the gene matches: 4. Germline V CDR1 and CDR2: SQVTM, ANQGSEA. The CDR3 consists of 15 residues. The CDR3: CSVEVAGLAGYEQYF. For the CDR3, the DNA is TGCAGCGTTGAAGTTGCGGGACTAGCGGGATACGAGCAGTACTTC.

Only a few counts were recorded for this clonotype. This chain connects TRBV6-5 to TRBJ1-5; 9 bases are shared with TRBD1. V gave up 5 bases and J gave up 1 base; unmatched junction bases: 0. The germline V gene has CDR1 MNHEY and CDR2 SVGAGI. The CDR3 has 14 residues. Here the CDR3 DNA reads TGTGCCAGCAGTGGACAGGGGAGCAATCAGCCCCAGCATTTT. Its protein is CASSGQGSNQPQHF.